One sample yielded the 21 T cell receptor beta chains listed below, sequenced in a study of blood T cells in healthy people across ages. Together with a sample-barcoded 5' primer, a J-beta primer mix was included in a second PCR lasting about 7 to 11 cycles. One entry per CDR3 protein results from TCRdb running MiXCR on the 5' RACE reads. The sample lists over 1,200,000 distinct CDR3 sequences, 59% occurring once. Source material: blood. The source of these receptors is a man between 18 and 35 years old in good health.

V and J are TRBV29-1 and TRBJ2-7; D possibly corresponds to TRBD1 (6 bases). This CDR3 comprises 18 residues. Germline V gene sequence: CDR1 SQVTM, CDR2 ANQGSEA. Trimming left V 7 bases short and J 1 base short, with 29 bases between. The CDR3 protein is CSAKTGYLMKGKSYEQYF. CDR3 in DNA: TGCAGCGCCAAAACAGGGTATCTAATGAAGGGGAAGTCCTACGAGCAGTACTTC.

The rearrangement links TRBV3-1 to TRBJ2-4, with a tentative D call TRBD1 (5 bases). Trimming pared 4 bases from V and 0 bases from J, leaving 10 bases between. This CDR3 spans 15 amino acids. CDR1 and CDR2 (germline): LGHDT, YNNKEL (reference sequence). This CDR3 reads CASSPLRGAKNIQYF. CDR3 nucleotide sequence: TGTGCCAGCAGCCCCCTTAGGGGAGCCAAAAACATTCAGTACTTC.

The rearrangement links TRBV18 to TRBJ2-4; D possibly corresponds to TRBD1 (5 bases). The DNA end favors TRBJ2-5, so the J call may be wrong. This CDR3 is 17 amino acids long. CDR1 is KGHSH, CDR2 LQKENI, per germline. CDR3 sequence reads: CASSPFRQGGNQETQYF. CDR3 bases: TGTGCCAGCTCACCATTTCGGCAGGGCGGAAACCAAGAGACCCAGTACTTC.

On this clonotype itself: Possible read error: a much larger clone is one base away. Without the conserved terminal phenylalanine or tryptophan, this CDR3 likely stems from a read error. CDR3: CASSARVLYEQYL. For the CDR3, the DNA is TGTGCCAGCAGCGCCCGGGTTCTATACGAGCAGTACCTC. The gene calls are TRBV16 and TRBJ2-7; D is unclear. Trimming shortened V by 5 bases and J by 4 bases, and 12 bases separated the two germline ends. Germline V gene lookup returns CDR1 KGHSY and CDR2 FQNENV. The CDR3 covers 13 residues.

This clonotype was found once. The CDR3 DNA sequence: TGTGCCAGCAGTGAGAGACTAGCGGGAGCCTTCGGTACGCAGTATTTT. Its protein is CASSERLAGAFGTQYF. J is TRBJ2-3 and V is TRBV2; TRBD2 aligns across 12 bases. The CDR3 has 16 residues. Germline assignment: CDR1 SNHLY and CDR2 FYNNEI. J gave up 8 bases and V 3 bases, and 9 bases lay outside the gene matches.

This clonotype was counted once. V gene TRBV6-6 combines with J gene TRBJ1-5; D is possibly TRBD1 (6 bases). CDR3 size: 15 residues. The germline gives CDR1 MNHNY, CDR2 SVGAGI (reference sequence). V lost 4 bases to trimming and J lost 2 bases, with 12 bases between them. CDR3 protein: CASSSTGSGNQPQHF. Written as DNA, the CDR3 is TGTGCCAGCAGTTCAACAGGGTCGGGCAATCAGCCCCAGCATTTT.

This chain joins TRBV7-2 and TRBJ2-6; TRBD2 matches 11 bases. Germline V gene data show CDR1 as SGHTA and CDR2 as FQGNSA. The V and J ends lost 6 bases and 1 base, in that order; junction bases with no gene match: 8. This CDR3 contains 18 residues. The CDR3: CASRIASGGQSGANVLTF. The CDR3, as DNA: TGTGCCAGCAGAATCGCTAGCGGGGGGCAATCTGGGGCCAACGTCCTGACTTTC.

This clonotype was seen a handful of times. V usage is TRBV6-5 and J usage is TRBJ2-7, with D possibly matching TRBD1 (6 bases). Trimming took off 5 bases at V and 4 bases at J, with 12 bases between the two ends. Germline V gene lookup returns CDR1 MNHEY and CDR2 SVGAGI. The CDR3 spans 13 residues. The CDR3 bases are TGTGCCAGCAGTCAAATACAGGGTTACGAGCAGTACTTC. Protein product: CASSQIQGYEQYF.

This rearrangement joins TRBV7-6 to TRBJ1-4, with a tentative D call TRBD1 (5 bases). The V gene's germline CDR1 is SGHVS and CDR2 FNYEAQ. V dropped 2 bases and J dropped 6 bases, with 10 bases sitting between them. The CDR3 runs 14 residues. CDR3 sequence (DNA): TGTGCCAGCAGCTTAAGCAGGGATGATGAAAAACTGTTTTTT. Its protein is CASSLSRDDEKLFF.

This sequence joins TRBV4-2 and TRBJ2-7, with 9 nucleotides matching TRBD2. With V trimmed by 1 base and J by 1 base, 5 bases remained unmatched. Germline values: CDR1 LGHNA, CDR2 YNFKEQ. This CDR3 contains 16 residues. CDR3 bases: TGTGCCAGCAGCCAAGTTGCGGCGGGAGGGTCCTACGAGCAGTACTTC. Residues: CASSQVAAGGSYEQYF.

This clonotype was counted between two and nine times. The chain employs TRBV27 and TRBJ2-1; TRBD2 might be the D (7 bases). This CDR3 contains 16 residues. V was cut by 5 bases and J by 0 bases, with 14 bases left in between. CDR1 is MNHEY and CDR2 is SMNVEV in the germline V gene (reference sequence). CDR3 DNA: TGTGCCAGCAGTCCCCGAGGGGGGGCCTCCTACAATGAGCAGTTCTTC. Translated: CASSPRGGASYNEQFF.

The chain combines TRBV6-2 or TRBV6-3 with TRBJ2-5; TRBD2 is a possible D gene (5 bases). The DNA end is more similar to TRBJ2-7, so the J call may be wrong. This CDR3 has 15 amino acids. Germline CDR1 reads MNHEY; CDR2 reads SVGEGT. The DNA of the CDR3 is TGTGCCAGCACCCCGATGCTAGGGAGAACCGACGAGCAGTACTTC. It translates to CASTPMLGRTDEQYF.

V and J are TRBV6-2 or TRBV6-3 and TRBJ2-7; D may be TRBD1 or TRBD2 (5 bases each). Trimming removed 6 bases from V and 3 bases from J, with 12 bases in between. This CDR3 spans 13 amino acids. Per germline, CDR1 MNHEY and CDR2 SVGEGT. The CDR3 reads CASRGVVNYEQYF. CDR3 bases: TGTGCCAGCAGGGGGGTTGTGAACTACGAGCAGTACTTC.

This chain links TRBV7-6 with TRBJ2-4; tentative D call: TRBD1 (7 bases). Germline-derived CDR1 and CDR2 are SGHVS and FNYEAQ. This CDR3 contains 15 residues. Between the trimmed V and J ends, which lost 0 bases and 9 bases, there was a span of 15 bases. The CDR3 sequence: CASSLAEGAMSIQYF. In DNA form, the CDR3 reads TGTGCCAGCAGCTTAGCGGAGGGGGCTATGAGCATTCAGTACTTC.

The chain carries TRBV20-1 and TRBJ2-3; TRBD2 matches at 11 bases. The CDR3 totals 15 residues. Germline CDR1 DFQATT, CDR2 SNEGSKA (reference sequence). CDR3 loop: CNAPRSSGGTNTQYF. Here the CDR3 DNA reads TGCAATGCCCCCAGGTCTAGCGGGGGGACCAATACGCAGTATTTT.

As regards this clonotype: It may be a read error: a sequence one base away is much more abundant. The chain employs TRBV4-2 and TRBJ2-1, with D maybe TRBD2 (5 bases). The CDR3 runs 15 residues. Germline CDR1 LGHNA, CDR2 YNFKEQ. The V gene lost 4 bases and the J gene lost 7 bases, with 17 bases spanning the gap. CDR3 bases: TGTGCCAGCAGCCGAGATACGGGTACTAGTAATGAGCAGTTCTTC. Translation: CASSRDTGTSNEQFF.

The rearrangement links TRBV20-1 to TRBJ2-1; 9 bases line up with TRBD2. The CDR3 sequence is 17 residues long. The V and J ends lost 3 bases and 3 bases, in that order; junction bases with no gene match: 12. CDR1 and CDR2 (germline): DFQATT, SNEGSKA (reference sequence). CDR3 in amino acids: CSASGRLAGAGYNEQFF. CDR3 bases: TGCAGTGCTAGCGGCAGGTTAGCGGGAGCTGGCTACAATGAGCAGTTCTTC.

In its sample, this clonotype was seen a few times. The chain couples TRBV7-9 to TRBJ2-7; a weak D match, TRBD2 (5 bases). The CDR3 covers 14 residues. Per the germline V gene, CDR1 is SEHNR and CDR2 is FQNEAQ (reference sequence). V dropped 5 bases and J dropped 3 bases, with 14 bases sitting between them. CDR3 bases: TGTGCCAGCAGCCCGTTGACGGGATACTACGAGCAGTACTTC. Translating gives CASSPLTGYYEQYF.

This chain connects TRBV30 to TRBJ2-2; TRBD1 might be the D (6 bases). Trimming took off 4 bases at V and 6 bases at J, with 9 bases between the two ends. Per the germline V gene, CDR1 is GTSNPN and CDR2 is SVGIG (reference sequence). The CDR3 runs to 12 residues. CDR3 sequence (DNA): TGTGCCTGGACCCACAGGGCCGGGGAGCTGTTTTTT. Encoded protein: CAWTHRAGELFF.

V is TRBV20-1 and J is TRBJ2-5, with no clear D. CDR1 and CDR2 (germline): DFQATT, SNEGSKA (reference sequence). V was shortened by 4 bases and J by 4 bases, with 10 bases between the two germline ends. The CDR3 contains 12 residues. The CDR3 coding sequence is TGCAGTGCTACTCAAGCCGGAGAGACCCAGTACTTC. Translation: CSATQAGETQYF.

The genes are TRBV20-1 and TRBJ2-5; TRBD1 or TRBD2 may be the D gene (6 bases each). The V end lost 2 bases, the J end lost 5 bases, and 42 bases lay between the germline ends. CDR1 is DFQATT and CDR2 is SNEGSKA in the germline V gene (reference sequence). There are 23 residues in the CDR3. The CDR3 coding sequence is TGCAGTGCTAGAAGGGGGGCAGACGAATACCAAGAGTGGTCACATGGTACTTGGGAGACCCAGTACTTC. This sequence encodes CSARRGADEYQEWSHGTWETQYF.